This T cell receptor (beta chain) was retrieved from a study of blood T cell repertoires in COVID-19. Study summary: Whether acute or convalescent, the COVID-19 samples came from the United States, Italy and Spain.

As originally analysed: Estimated nucleated cell counts came from reference gene primer amplification. Repertoires were generated with immunoSEQ multiplex PCR, while TCRdb's copy carries only in-frame clones and drops some. V, J and clone size reflect that table, while D and trimming were determined from the DNA. Here the sample spans about 11,000 clones, 84% being singletons. Sequencing input: peripheral blood. The source is a man aged 50 to 60 with active COVID-19.

CDR3 amino acids: CATSSDRAENTEAFF. The CDR3 DNA sequence: TGTGCCACCAGCAGCGACAGAGCAGAGAACACTGAAGCTTTCTTT. This chain uses TRBV15 with TRBJ1-1, with D possibly TRBD1 on 5 matching bases. Germline-derived CDR1 and CDR2 are LNHNV and YYDKDF (reference sequence). The germline V and J ends were trimmed by 3 bases and 1 base, with 12 bases remaining between them. CDR3 length: 15 residues.